The 32 T cell receptor beta chains given below trace back to one sample, sequenced in a study of T cells in Graves' hyperthyroidism and ophthalmopathy. The CDR3 regions of TCR beta were amplified from RNA transcripts. First-round RT-PCR targeting the TCR CDR3 was performed with the HTBI primer set. TCRdb reprocessed the multiplex PCR reads with MiXCR, giving one entry per CDR3 protein. The repertoire consists of about 840,000 distinct CDR3 sequences, with 38% occurring once and the leading ten covering more than 7%. The sample was blood. The receptors were gathered from a man between 18 and 29 years old with Graves' hyperthyroidism.

The chain is built from TRBV13 and TRBJ2-3; 13 nucleotides match TRBD2. Losses at the gene ends were 6 bases for V and 2 bases for J; bases not matched to a gene: 11. The CDR3 runs 18 residues. Germline CDR1 and CDR2: PRHDT and FYEKMQ (reference sequence). CDR3 nucleotide sequence: TGTGCCAGCAGTTCCGATGGACTAGCGGGAGAAGACACAGATACGCAGTATTTT. Amino acids: CASSSDGLAGEDTDTQYF.

This clonotype was recorded many times. J is TRBJ1-2 and V is TRBV15, with unresolved D. The CDR3 has 16 residues. Per the germline V gene, CDR1 is LNHNV and CDR2 is YYDKDF (reference sequence). The ends were cut back, 0 bases at V and 3 bases at J, with 14 bases in the middle. The DNA for the CDR3 is TGTGCCACCAGCAGAGATATGCAGGCAGGCGACTATGGCTACACCTTC. Protein product: CATSRDMQAGDYGYTF. Combining the CDR3 with reference TRBV15 and TRBJ1-2 gives the whole variable domain DAMVIQNPRYQVTQFGKPVTLSCSQTLNHNVMYWYQQKSSQAPKLLFHYYDKDFNNEADTPDNFQSRRPNTSFCFLDIRSPGLGDTAMYLCATSRDMQAGDYGYTFGSGTRLTVV.

The sample holds a few counts of this clonotype. The chain uses TRBV24-1 and TRBJ2-7; no definite D call. The V gene lost 10 bases and the J gene lost 0 bases, with 12 bases spanning the gap. CDR1 is KGHDR, CDR2 SFDVKD, per germline. The length of the CDR3 is 13 residues. The CDR3 nucleotides are TGTGCCACTACGCCAGAACACTCCTACGAGCAGTACTTC. It translates to CATTPEHSYEQYF.

This clonotype was counted only a few times. The chain combines TRBV7-9 with TRBJ1-2, with 8 bases identical to TRBD1. The CDR3 consists of 15 residues. The germline V gene has CDR1 SEHNR and CDR2 FQNEAQ (reference sequence). V dropped 6 bases and J dropped 3; count of bases not matched to a gene: 9. The CDR3 DNA reads TGTGCCAGCAGTTCCCAGGGGGCGGTGTACTATGGCTACACCTTC. Translation: CASSSQGAVYYGYTF.

In its sample, this clonotype was seen a few times. This chain links TRBV25-1 with TRBJ1-6; possibly TRBD1 for D (5 bases). Germline V gene lookup returns CDR1 MGHDK and CDR2 SYGVNS. The CDR3 has 16 amino acids. V was pared by 6 bases and J by 10 bases, with 22 bases between. CDR3 coding DNA: TGTGCCAGCAGCTTGGACGGGACTGGAGGGTACTCACCCCTCCACTTT. Translated, it gives CASSLDGTGGYSPLHF.

This clonotype appeared many times. V usage is TRBV7-2 and J usage is TRBJ2-7; D may correspond to TRBD1 or TRBD2 (5 bases each). Germline V CDR1 and CDR2: SGHTA, FQGNSA. The CDR3 has 14 residues. V lost 5 bases and J 12 bases, leaving 23 bases between the germline ends. The chain's CDR3 is CASSPDGTVLRWYF. In nucleotides, the CDR3 is TGTGCCAGCAGCCCCGACGGGACGGTTCTACGATGGTACTTC.

Comments on this clonotype: A read error may be the cause here, since a much bigger clone is one base away. V and J are TRBV11-3 and TRBJ1-6; unclear D gene. Trimming removed 2 bases at V and 12 bases at J, with 11 bases between. This CDR3 is 13 amino acids long. CDR1 is SGHNT, CDR2 YENEEA, per germline. In DNA form, the CDR3 reads TGTGCCAGCAGCTTAAAAGTGGGCAGACCCCTCCACTTT. Translating gives CASSLKVGRPLHF.

Many counts were recorded for this clonotype. The gene calls are TRBV20-1 and TRBJ1-5; tentative D call: TRBD1 (5 bases). CDR1 is DFQATT, CDR2 SNEGSKA, per germline (reference sequence). The ends were cut back, 2 bases at V and 2 bases at J, with 7 bases in the middle. The CDR3 consists of 13 residues. The CDR3 DNA sequence: TGCAGTGCTAGACAGGGTCGCAATCAGCCCCAGCATTTT. This codes for CSARQGRNQPQHF.

This clonotype has a single count. The rearrangement joins TRBV6-4 to TRBJ1-1; D is uncertain. This CDR3 contains 13 residues. Trimming took 3 bases from V and 0 from J, leaving 5 bases between them. Germline V lookup: CDR1 MRHNA, CDR2 SNTAGT. The CDR3 spells CASSEDMNTEAFF. The CDR3 DNA follows: TGTGCCAGCAGTGAGGATATGAACACTGAAGCTTTCTTT.

This clonotype was observed a single time. This chain connects TRBV10-2 to TRBJ1-6; no firm D call. Trimming pared 0 bases from V and 14 bases from J, leaving 8 bases between. The CDR3 sequence is 12 residues long. The V gene's germline CDR1 is WSHSY and CDR2 SAAADI. CDR3 in amino acids: CASSESTRSLHF. DNA for the CDR3: TGCGCCAGCAGTGAGTCGACCCGGTCCCTCCACTTT.

The rearrangement joins TRBV4-2 to TRBJ1-2; weak D call: TRBD1 (5 bases). Per the germline V gene, CDR1 is LGHNA and CDR2 is YNFKEQ. The CDR3 has 13 amino acids. Trimming shortened V by 3 bases and J by 8 bases, and 13 bases separated the two germline ends. CDR3 in DNA: TGTGCCAGCAGCCAGTCCGGGACTCGAGGCTACACCTTC. Translation gives CASSQSGTRGYTF.

This clonotype was seen many times. The chain employs TRBV2 and TRBJ1-2; D is unresolved. Per germline, CDR1 SNHLY and CDR2 FYNNEI. Deletions cut 3 bases from V and 8 bases from J, with 4 bases between. The CDR3 runs 10 residues. This chain's CDR3 is CASSDGGYTF. The CDR3 nucleotides are TGTGCCAGCAGTGACGGGGGCTACACCTTC.

The chain recombines TRBV9 with TRBJ1-3; perhaps TRBD1 as D (5 bases). The V gene's germline CDR1 is SGDLS and CDR2 YYNGEE. The V and J ends lost 3 bases and 8 bases respectively, with 12 bases between them. The CDR3 consists of 13 residues. The CDR3 sequence is CASSAGGEDTIYF. CDR3 sequence (DNA): TGTGCCAGCAGCGCGGGGGGGGAAGACACCATATATTTT.

The V gene is TRBV7-6, the J gene TRBJ2-2, with 7 bases aligning to TRBD1. V trimming: 4 bases; J trimming: 1 base; junction bases outside the gene matches: 6. CDR3 size: 16 residues. The germline V gene has CDR1 SGHVS and CDR2 FNYEAQ. In DNA, the CDR3 is TGTGCCAGCAGCTCCCCCTCAGGGGGGAACACCGGGGAGCTGTTTTTT. Translating it yields CASSSPSGGNTGELFF. Complete variable domain (other parts from reference TRBV7-6 and TRBJ2-2): GAGVSQSPRYKVTKRGQDVALRCDPISGHVSLYWYRQALGQGPEFLTYFNYEAQQDKSGLPNDRFSAERPEGSISTLTIQRTEQRDSAMYRCASSSPSGGNTGELFFGEGSRLTVL.

Only a few counts were recorded for this clonotype. The V call is TRBV9, the J call TRBJ2-5; D may be TRBD1 (6 bases). The CDR3 covers 15 residues. V was trimmed by 0 bases and J by 2 bases, leaving 11 bases between them. The V gene's germline CDR1 is SGDLS and CDR2 YYNGEE. The DNA of the CDR3 is TGTGCCAGCAGCGTAGACCAAGGACAGCAAGAGACCCAGTACTTC. It specifies CASSVDQGQQETQYF.

This clonotype was counted ten times or more. The chain uses TRBV29-1 and TRBJ1-2, with D uncertain. Germline V lookup: CDR1 SQVTM, CDR2 ANQGSEA. CDR3 length: 13 amino acids. The V end was cut by 3 bases, the J end by 0 bases, with 8 bases between. CDR3 residues: CSVDSPANYGYTF. CDR3 nucleotide sequence: TGCAGCGTTGACAGCCCAGCTAACTATGGCTACACCTTC.

To note about this clonotype: An end of the junction does not agree with germline; a read error may underlie this. This chain uses TRBV2 with TRBJ1-5, with 7 bases aligning to TRBD1. In germline, CDR1 is SNHLY, CDR2 FYNNEI. The CDR3 length is 14 residues. CDR3 amino acids: CVSSPDRLNQPQHF. Here the CDR3 DNA reads TGTGTCAGCAGTCCGGACAGGCTCAATCAGCCCCAGCATTTT.

The V gene is TRBV29-1, the J gene TRBJ2-5; TRBD2 matches 12 bases. CDR3 length: 14 residues. With V trimmed by 8 bases and J by 2 bases, 6 bases remained unmatched. Germline V gives CDR1 SQVTM, CDR2 ANQGSEA. Here the CDR3 reads CSLTSGGLQETQYF. CDR3 nucleotides: TGCAGCCTTACTAGCGGGGGGCTACAAGAGACCCAGTACTTC.

This clonotype was observed many times. The junction departs from the called germline gene at one end, perhaps through a read error. The chain joins TRBV5-1 to TRBJ1-4, with D uncertain. The CDR3 covers 14 residues. The germline V gene has CDR1 SGHRS and CDR2 YFSETQ. Written as DNA, the CDR3 is TGTGCCAGCAGCTTTGGTGGCACTAATGAAAAACTGTTTTTT. It yields the protein CASSFGGTNEKLFF.

This clonotype was picked up many times. V gene TRBV4-3 combines with J gene TRBJ2-5, with unresolved D. Deletions cut 0 bases from V and 1 base from J, with 9 bases between. Per germline, CDR1 LGHNA and CDR2 YSLEER. CDR3 length equals 15 residues. In DNA form, the CDR3 reads TGCGCCAGCAGCCAAGATGCTACAGCCCAAGAGACCCAGTACTTC. Protein: CASSQDATAQETQYF.

Comment on this clonotype: A junction end diverges from the germline sequence, so it may reflect a read error. The chain couples TRBV9 to TRBJ1-1; D ambiguous. In germline, CDR1 is SGDLS, CDR2 YYNGEE. CDR3 size: 15 residues. CDR3 sequence: CASSPRRVPNAEAFF. The CDR3 DNA follows: TGTGCCAGCTCGCCCCGTAGGGTCCCGAACGCTGAAGCTTTCTTT.

This chain connects TRBV5-1 to TRBJ2-5, with 9 bases identical to TRBD1. CDR3 length: 14 residues. CDR1 SGHRS and CDR2 YFSETQ come from the germline V gene. V lost 0 bases, J lost 9 bases, and 6 bases stayed unmatched. CDR3 residues: CASSLGTGDQPQYF. The CDR3 coding sequence is TGCGCCAGCAGCTTGGGGACAGGGGATCAGCCCCAGTACTTC.

This clonotype was seen just once. This chain connects TRBV20-1 to TRBJ1-1, with D perhaps TRBD1 (6 bases). CDR3 length: 13 residues. The germline V gene encodes CDR1 DFQATT and CDR2 SNEGSKA (reference sequence). The germline V and J ends were trimmed by 1 base and 4 bases, with 10 bases remaining between them. The CDR3 here is CSARGGRSTEAFF. The CDR3 DNA sequence: TGCAGTGCTAGAGGGGGGCGGAGCACTGAAGCTTTCTTT.

The table lists this clonotype with many counts. V gene TRBV7-9 combines with J gene TRBJ1-1; tentatively, D is TRBD1 (5 bases). V dropped 4 bases and J dropped 4 bases, with 13 bases sitting between them. The CDR3 is made up of 14 amino acids. Looked up from germline, CDR1 is SEHNR and CDR2 is FQNEAQ (reference sequence). The CDR3 sequence: CASSSTGGSTEAFF. CDR3 in DNA: TGTGCCAGCAGCTCGACCGGGGGAAGCACTGAAGCTTTCTTT.

About this clonotype itself: Because it lacks the conserved phenylalanine or tryptophan at the end, this CDR3 is likely a read error. The chain carries TRBV11-2 and TRBJ2-5; D perhaps matches TRBD2 (6 bases). The CDR3 length is 13 residues. CDR1 is SGHAT, CDR2 FQNNGV, per germline. V was trimmed by 4 bases and J by 5 bases, leaving 11 bases between them. The CDR3 nucleotides read TGTGCCAGCAGCTCGACTAGAGGGGAGACCCAGTACCTC. Translated: CASSSTRGETQYL.

This clonotype has more than one count but fewer than ten. The gene calls are TRBV7-9 and TRBJ2-5, with 11 nucleotides matching TRBD2. J lost 2 bases, V lost 4 bases, and 9 bases had no gene match. CDR3 length: 17 residues. Germline V gives CDR1 SEHNR, CDR2 FQNEAQ (reference sequence). CDR3 bases: TGTGCCAGCAGCTCAATACCGGGACTAGCGGTTCAAGAGACCCAGTACTTC. Its translation is CASSSIPGLAVQETQYF.

The chain joins TRBV11-3 to TRBJ1-1, with 7 bases aligning to TRBD1. The CDR3 sequence is 15 residues long. Germline V gene lookup returns CDR1 SGHNT and CDR2 YENEEA. Unmatched junction bases numbered 6, after V lost 5 bases and J lost 0 bases. CDR3 coding DNA: TGTGCCAGCAGCGAGCGCGGGACAGTGAACACTGAAGCTTTCTTT. Its protein is CASSERGTVNTEAFF.

The chain employs TRBV12-3 or TRBV12-4 and TRBJ2-5, with 10 bases matching TRBD1. This CDR3 is built from 15 residues. J gave up 3 bases and V 6 bases, and 7 bases lay outside the gene matches. The CDR3 DNA is TGTGCCAGCAGCGATGCCGGGACAGGGGAAGAGACCCAGTACTTC. Its translation: CASSDAGTGEETQYF.

The chain uses TRBV20-1 and TRBJ2-2; no clear D. Germline V gene data show CDR1 as DFQATT and CDR2 as SNEGSKA (reference sequence). The CDR3 has 10 amino acids. V shed 3 bases and J shed 8 bases, with 4 bases lying between them. Here the CDR3 reads CSASPGELFF. The DNA of the CDR3 is TGCAGTGCTAGCCCGGGGGAGCTGTTTTTT.

The rearrangement joins TRBV7-9 to TRBJ2-5; 8 bases line up with TRBD1. The CDR3 is 14 residues long. Germline CDR1 is SEHNR and CDR2 is FQNEAQ (reference sequence). Trimming took 6 bases from V and 5 from J; bases not matched to a gene: 8. CDR3 region: CASSYQGAGETQYF. CDR3 DNA sequence: TGTGCCAGCAGTTACCAGGGGGCGGGGGAGACCCAGTACTTC.

This clonotype was detected only a few times. The V call is TRBV9, the J call TRBJ1-6; 8 nucleotides match TRBD1. The CDR3 spans 17 residues. Per the germline V gene, CDR1 is SGDLS and CDR2 is YYNGEE. Trimming removed 4 bases from V and 6 bases from J; junction bases left unmatched: 12. CDR3 protein: CASSRGRTGLSNSPLHF. CDR3 coding DNA: TGTGCCAGCAGCAGAGGACGGACAGGGTTAAGTAATTCACCCCTCCACTTT.

The chain employs TRBV7-9 and TRBJ1-1; D gene unclear. This CDR3 spans 16 amino acids. Trimming took 2 bases from V and 3 from J, leaving 16 bases between them. CDR1 and CDR2 from the germline V gene are SEHNR and FQNEAQ (reference sequence). CDR3 nucleotides: TGTGCCAGCAGCTTACCTAATTCCGGGATGGACACTGAAGCTTTCTTT. This sequence encodes CASSLPNSGMDTEAFF. Drawing the rest from reference TRBV7-9 and TRBJ1-1, the complete variable domain is DTGVSQNPRHKITKRGQNVTFRCDPISEHNRLYWYRQTLGQGPEFLTYFQNEAQLEKSRLLSDRFSAERPKGSFSTLEIQRTEQGDSAMYLCASSLPNSGMDTEAFFGQGTRLTVV.